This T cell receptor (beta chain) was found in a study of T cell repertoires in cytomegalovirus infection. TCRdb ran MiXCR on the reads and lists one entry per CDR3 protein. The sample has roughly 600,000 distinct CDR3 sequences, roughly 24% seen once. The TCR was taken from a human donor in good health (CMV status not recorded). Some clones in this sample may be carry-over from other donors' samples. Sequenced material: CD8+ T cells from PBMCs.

The CDR3 reads CANTSGMGPLHF. The CDR3 DNA follows: TGTGCCAACACCTCGGGGATGGGTCCCCTCCACTTT. The V and J genes are TRBV7-3 and TRBJ1-6; D gene unclear. V was clipped by 10 bases and J by 13 bases, with 17 bases between them. The CDR3 loop spans 12 amino acids. The germline V gene has CDR1 SGHTA and CDR2 FQGTGA.